These T cell receptor beta chains were read from a single sample in a study of shared clonotypes between healthy human individuals. The table came from immunoSEQ multiplex PCR; TCRdb's copy has only in-frame clones and leaves some out. The sample lists some 1,600,000 clones, nearly 99% seen once, with 0.4% to 0.45% in the top ten. Source material: naive CD4+ T cells sorted from blood. The receptors were gathered from a man aged 25-45 years in good health. Each CDR3 is given with its conserved first and last residue. The order of the fields is D gene, V gene, clone size, J gene, CDR3 length, CDR3 protein, CDR3 DNA. D genes are given only for firm matches. Not all rows give a size; the values are once, few, many and, for expanded clones, a class.

-	TRBV9	-	TRBJ1-5	15	CASSPGTNSNQPQHF	TGTGCCAGCAGCCCCGGGACGAATAGCAATCAGCCCCAGCATTTT
TRBD1	TRBV9	-	TRBJ2-7	17	CASSPRGFPTGSYEQYF	TGTGCCAGCAGCCCCCGCGGGTTTCCGACAGGGTCCTACGAGCAGTACTTC
-	TRBV27	-	TRBJ2-7	16	CASRPRAGRRTYEQYF	TGTGCCAGTCGACCCCGGGCGGGGCGTAGAACCTACGAGCAGTACTTC
TRBD2	TRBV5-8	-	TRBJ2-5	17	CASSPTGTSGNMETQYF	TGTGCCAGCAGCCCCACGGGGACTAGCGGGAATATGGAGACCCAGTACTTC
-	TRBV16	-	TRBJ2-2	16	CASSQSGWGHTGELFF	TGTGCCAGCAGCCAATCGGGGTGGGGGCACACCGGGGAGCTGTTTTTT
-	TRBV12-2	-	TRBJ1-2	17	CASRLALRTGRIYGYTF	TGTGCAAGTCGCTTAGCGCTTAGGACAGGGAGGATCTATGGCTACACCTTC
-	TRBV18	-	TRBJ1-4	16	CASSPPYGAESEKLFF	TGTGCCAGCTCACCACCTTACGGGGCAGAGAGTGAAAAACTGTTTTTT
TRBD1	TRBV18	-	TRBJ2-7	14	CASSPPPGGVEQYF	TGTGCCAGCTCACCACCCCCAGGGGGCGTCGAGCAGTACTTC
TRBD2	TRBV5-6	-	TRBJ2-7	14	CASSKLAGSYEQYF	TGTGCCAGCAGCAAACTAGCGGGGTCCTACGAGCAGTACTTC
-	TRBV27	-	TRBJ2-2	15	CASRAGTSVSGELFF	TGTGCCAGCAGGGCCGGGACATCGGTGTCCGGGGAGCTGTTTTTT
TRBD1	TRBV7-9	-	TRBJ1-2	14	CASSLGGQDYGYTF	TGTGCCAGCAGCTTAGGGGGACAGGACTATGGCTACACCTTC
-	TRBV19	-	TRBJ1-2	13	CASAIGQTYGYTF	TGTGCCAGTGCCATCGGGCAGACCTATGGCTACACCTTC
-	TRBV5-1	-	TRBJ2-3	14	CASRRQGTTDTQYF	TGCGCCAGCAGAAGGCAGGGCACCACAGATACGCAGTATTTT
-	TRBV11-2	-	TRBJ2-4	14	CASSPDYYKNIQYF	TGTGCCAGCAGCCCAGACTATTACAAAAACATTCAGTACTTC
-	TRBV15	-	TRBJ2-5	13	CATSREGRETQYF	TGTGCCACCAGCAGAGAAGGGAGAGAGACCCAGTACTTC
-	TRBV5-4	-	TRBJ2-1	15	CASSPKGPLNNEQFF	TGTGCCAGCAGCCCAAAAGGTCCCTTGAATAATGAGCAGTTCTTC
-	TRBV7-9	-	TRBJ2-3	15	CASSLVAARGDTQYF	TGTGCCAGCAGCTTAGTTGCGGCCCGAGGAGATACGCAGTATTTT
-	TRBV30	-	TRBJ2-7	14	CAWSPPGYHYEQYF	TGTGCCTGGAGTCCCCCGGGATACCACTACGAGCAGTACTTC
TRBD1	TRBV27	-	TRBJ2-7	14	CASSPKDRGYEQYF	TGTGCCAGCAGCCCCAAGGACAGGGGGTACGAGCAGTACTTC
-	TRBV6-1	-	TRBJ2-1	13	CASSEWDRVEQFF	TGTGCCAGCAGTGAATGGGACCGCGTTGAGCAGTTCTTC
-	TRBV7-9	-	TRBJ2-3	12	CAWTSSTDTQYF	TGTGCTTGGACCTCTAGCACAGATACGCAGTATTTT
TRBD1	TRBV2	-	TRBJ2-1	15	CASSLLGQGNNEQFF	TGTGCCAGCAGCCTCCTTGGACAGGGAAACAATGAGCAGTTCTTC
-	TRBV14	-	TRBJ2-1	17	CASSHTSGTRWGNEQFF	TGTGCCAGCAGTCACACTTCCGGGACTCGTTGGGGGAATGAGCAGTTCTTC
-	TRBV5-4	-	TRBJ2-7	13	CASSLWGAYEQYF	TGTGCCAGCAGCTTGTGGGGCGCGTACGAGCAGTACTTC
TRBD2	TRBV28	-	TRBJ2-7	15	CASSFVGRRGGEQYF	TGTGCCAGCAGTTTTGTCGGGAGGCGCGGTGGCGAGCAGTACTTC
TRBD1	TRBV6-5	-	TRBJ1-5	15	CASSRTGGAYQPQHF	TGTGCCAGCAGTAGGACAGGGGGCGCGTATCAGCCCCAGCATTTT
-	TRBV21-1	once	TRBJ1-2	22	CASSKTRDRDNYGPGQVDGYTF	TGTGCCAGCAGCAAAACGAGGGACAGGGATAACTATGGCCCAGGTCAAGTGGATGGCTACACCTTC
TRBD2	TRBV6-5	-	TRBJ2-1	16	CASSYEAGVAYNEQFF	TGTGCCAGCAGTTACGAGGCGGGAGTGGCCTACAATGAGCAGTTCTTC
TRBD2	TRBV9	-	TRBJ2-5	16	CASSVTAGEKAETQYF	TGTGCCAGCAGCGTAACGGCGGGAGAGAAGGCGGAGACCCAGTACTTC
TRBD2	TRBV6-4	-	TRBJ2-1	18	CASQRWEGPANPYNEQFF	TGTGCCAGTCAGAGGTGGGAGGGCCCAGCAAATCCCTACAATGAGCAGTTCTTC
TRBD1	TRBV28	-	TRBJ1-2	13	CASSFRTGRGYTF	TGTGCCAGCAGTTTCCGGACAGGGCGCGGCTACACCTTC
-	TRBV4-1	-	TRBJ2-7	15	CASSRTPRFSYEQYF	TGCGCCAGCAGCCGGACCCCCAGGTTCTCCTACGAGCAGTACTTC
TRBD1	TRBV18	once	TRBJ2-7	15	CASSLGQGSSYEQYF	TGTGCCAGCTCACTGGGACAGGGGAGCTCCTACGAGCAGTACTTC
-	TRBV4-3	-	TRBJ1-5	16	CASSQEARPGNQPQHF	TGCGCCAGCAGCCAAGAGGCACGGCCTGGGAATCAGCCCCAGCATTTT
TRBD1	TRBV15	-	TRBJ1-5	15	CATSRDSDRVQPQHF	TGTGCCACCAGCAGAGATTCGGACAGGGTCCAGCCCCAGCATTTT
TRBD2	TRBV9	-	TRBJ2-1	15	CASSVEGGSKNEQFF	TGTGCCAGCAGCGTAGAGGGCGGGAGTAAGAATGAGCAGTTCTTC
TRBD2	TRBV10-3	-	TRBJ2-1	14	CAIREIAGALRQFF	TGTGCCATCAGAGAAATAGCGGGAGCTCTTCGGCAGTTCTTC
-	TRBV5-1	-	TRBJ2-7	14	CASSVTTEVYEQYF	TGCGCCAGCAGCGTAACGACAGAAGTCTACGAGCAGTACTTC
-	TRBV28	-	TRBJ2-3	13	CASTAPQRDTQYF	TGTGCCAGCACCGCACCTCAGAGAGATACGCAGTATTTT
TRBD1	TRBV6-1	once	TRBJ2-7	14	CASRDRGHSYEQYF	TGTGCCAGCAGGGACAGGGGTCACTCCTACGAGCAGTACTTC
-	TRBV15	-	TRBJ2-1	16	CATSRDRQGLNNEQFF	TGTGCCACCAGCAGAGATCGCCAGGGGCTCAACAATGAGCAGTTCTTC
TRBD1	TRBV15	-	TRBJ2-7	16	CATSSNRDRERYEQYF	TGTGCCACCAGCAGTAACCGGGACAGGGAGCGCTACGAGCAGTACTTC
TRBD1	TRBV15	-	TRBJ1-2	15	CATSRDKAGGYGYTF	TGTGCCACCAGCAGAGATAAGGCAGGGGGCTATGGCTACACCTTC
-	TRBV10-3	-	TRBJ2-1	11	CAISGGDEQFF	TGTGCCATCAGTGGTGGGGATGAGCAGTTCTTC
-	TRBV4-3	-	TRBJ1-2	17	CASSKSKIRGDRDGYTF	TGCGCCAGCAGCAAATCCAAGATCCGTGGGGATCGGGATGGCTACACCTTC
-	TRBV15	-	TRBJ1-1	14	CATSRDGGGTEAFF	TGTGCCACCAGCAGAGACGGGGGGGGCACTGAAGCTTTCTTT
TRBD2	TRBV4-2	-	TRBJ2-1	16	CASSQEGLAGPNEQFF	TGTGCCAGCAGCCAAGAGGGACTAGCGGGCCCGAATGAGCAGTTCTTC
TRBD2	TRBV2	once	TRBJ2-7	16	CASSGGLAGGPVEQYF	TGTGCCAGCAGCGGGGGGCTAGCGGGAGGGCCAGTCGAGCAGTACTTC
-	TRBV14	-	TRBJ1-1	13	CASSRELGAEAFF	TGTGCCAGCAGCCGGGAATTGGGCGCTGAAGCTTTCTTT
TRBD1	TRBV7-9	-	TRBJ1-4	16	CASSLPPTGAGEKLFF	TGTGCCAGCAGCTTACCACCGACAGGGGCTGGCGAAAAACTGTTTTTT